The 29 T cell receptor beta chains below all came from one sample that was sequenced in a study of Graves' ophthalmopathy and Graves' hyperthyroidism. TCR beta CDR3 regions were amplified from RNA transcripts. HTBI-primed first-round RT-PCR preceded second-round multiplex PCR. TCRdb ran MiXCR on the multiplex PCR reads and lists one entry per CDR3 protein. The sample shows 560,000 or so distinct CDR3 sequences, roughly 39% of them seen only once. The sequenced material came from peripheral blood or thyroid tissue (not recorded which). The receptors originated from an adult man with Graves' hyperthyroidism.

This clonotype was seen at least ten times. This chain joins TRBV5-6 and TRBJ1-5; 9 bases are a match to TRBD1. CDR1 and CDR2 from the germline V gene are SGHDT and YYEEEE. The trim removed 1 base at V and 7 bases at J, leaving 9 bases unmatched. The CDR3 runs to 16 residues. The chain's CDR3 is CASSLWSQGARQPQHF. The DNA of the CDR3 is TGTGCCAGCAGCTTGTGGTCACAGGGGGCACGGCAGCCCCAGCATTTT.

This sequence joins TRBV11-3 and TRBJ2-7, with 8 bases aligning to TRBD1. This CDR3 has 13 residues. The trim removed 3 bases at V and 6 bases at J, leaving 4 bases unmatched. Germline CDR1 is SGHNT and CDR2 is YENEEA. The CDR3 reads CASSFRTGTEQYF. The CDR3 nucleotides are TGTGCCAGCAGCTTCAGGACAGGGACCGAGCAGTACTTC. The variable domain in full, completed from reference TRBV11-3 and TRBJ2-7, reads EAGVVQSPRYKIIEKKQPVAFWCNPISGHNTLYWYLQNLGQGPELLIRYENEEAVDDSQLPKDRFSAERLKGVDSTLKIQPAELGDSAVYLCASSFRTGTEQYFGPGTRLTVT.

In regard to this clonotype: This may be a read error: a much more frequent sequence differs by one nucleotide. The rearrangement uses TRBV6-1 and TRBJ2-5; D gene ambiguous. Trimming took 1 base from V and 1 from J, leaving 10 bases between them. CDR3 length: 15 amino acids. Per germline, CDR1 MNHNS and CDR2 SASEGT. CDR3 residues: CASSEEVRIQETQYF. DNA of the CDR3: TGTGCCAGCAGTGAAGAGGTTCGGATCCAAGAGACCCAGTACTTC.

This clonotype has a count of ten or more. Here the CDR3 DNA reads TGCAGCGTCCGGACAGGGAGCACAGATACGCAGTATTTT. Its translation is CSVRTGSTDTQYF. The chain joins TRBV29-1 to TRBJ2-3, with 8 bases lining up with TRBD1. V lost 6 bases and J lost 0; bases outside the gene matches: 2. There are 13 residues in the CDR3. The germline V gene encodes CDR1 SQVTM and CDR2 ANQGSEA.

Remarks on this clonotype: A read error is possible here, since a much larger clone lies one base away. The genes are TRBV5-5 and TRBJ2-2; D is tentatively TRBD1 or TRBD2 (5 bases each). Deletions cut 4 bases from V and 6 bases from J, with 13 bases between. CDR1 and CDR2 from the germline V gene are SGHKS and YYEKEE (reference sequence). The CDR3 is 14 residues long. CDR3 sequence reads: CASSHVEGPGELFF. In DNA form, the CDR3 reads TGTGCCAGCAGCCATGTTGAGGGACCCGGGGAGCTGTTTTTT.

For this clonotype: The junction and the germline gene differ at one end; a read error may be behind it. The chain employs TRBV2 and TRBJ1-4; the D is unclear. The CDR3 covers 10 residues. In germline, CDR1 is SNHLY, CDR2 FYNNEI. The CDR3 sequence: CAGSDEKLFF. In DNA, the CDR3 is TGTGCCGGCAGTGATGAAAAGCTGTTTTTT.

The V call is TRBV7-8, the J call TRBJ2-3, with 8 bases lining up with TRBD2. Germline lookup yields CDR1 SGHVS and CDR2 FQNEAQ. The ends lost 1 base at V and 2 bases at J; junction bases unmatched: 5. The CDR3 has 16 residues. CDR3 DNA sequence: TGTGCCAGCAGCTTAGGAAGCGGGAGTTCCACAGATACGCAGTATTTT. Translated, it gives CASSLGSGSSTDTQYF.

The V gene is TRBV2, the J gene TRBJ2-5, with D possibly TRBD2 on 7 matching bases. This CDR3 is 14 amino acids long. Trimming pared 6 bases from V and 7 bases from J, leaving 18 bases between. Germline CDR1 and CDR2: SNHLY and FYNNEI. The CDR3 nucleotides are TGTGCCAGCAGCCCGGTGGGGGGGCCGGGGACCCAGTACTTC. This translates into CASSPVGGPGTQYF.

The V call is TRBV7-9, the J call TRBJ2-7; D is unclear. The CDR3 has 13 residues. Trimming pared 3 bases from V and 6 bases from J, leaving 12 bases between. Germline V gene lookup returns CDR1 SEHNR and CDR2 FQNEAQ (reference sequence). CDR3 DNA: TGTGCCAGCAGCTTCCGGGCCCCGGGCGAGCAGTACTTC. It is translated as CASSFRAPGEQYF.

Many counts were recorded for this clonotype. The CDR3 sequence is CASTRDRGVGELFF. The CDR3 bases are TGTGCCAGCACCCGGGACAGGGGGGTCGGGGAGCTGTTTTTT. This chain joins TRBV2 and TRBJ2-2; 11 bases agree with TRBD1. Germline V gives CDR1 SNHLY, CDR2 FYNNEI. Losses at the gene ends were 7 bases for V and 7 bases for J; bases not matched to a gene: 5. The CDR3 length is 14 residues.

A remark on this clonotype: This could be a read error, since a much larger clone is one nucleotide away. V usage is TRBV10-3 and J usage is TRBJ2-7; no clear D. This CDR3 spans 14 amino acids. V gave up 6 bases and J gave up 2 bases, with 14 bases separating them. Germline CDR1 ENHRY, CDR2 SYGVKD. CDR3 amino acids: CAIRTLDGTYEQYF. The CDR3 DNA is TGTGCCATCAGGACCCTGGACGGAACCTACGAGCAGTACTTC.

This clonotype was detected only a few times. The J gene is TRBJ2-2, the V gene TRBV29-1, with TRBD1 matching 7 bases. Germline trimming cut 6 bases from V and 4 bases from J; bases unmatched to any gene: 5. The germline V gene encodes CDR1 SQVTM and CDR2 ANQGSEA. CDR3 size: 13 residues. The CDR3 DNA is TGCAGCGTGGCACAGGGGCCCACCGGGGAGCTGTTTTTT. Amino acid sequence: CSVAQGPTGELFF.

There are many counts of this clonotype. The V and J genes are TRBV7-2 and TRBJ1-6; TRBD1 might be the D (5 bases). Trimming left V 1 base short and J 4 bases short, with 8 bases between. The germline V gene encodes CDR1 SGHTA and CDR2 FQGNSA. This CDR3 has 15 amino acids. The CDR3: CASSLGAGYNSPLHF. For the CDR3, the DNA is TGTGCCAGCAGCTTAGGGGCAGGGTATAATTCACCCCTCCACTTT.

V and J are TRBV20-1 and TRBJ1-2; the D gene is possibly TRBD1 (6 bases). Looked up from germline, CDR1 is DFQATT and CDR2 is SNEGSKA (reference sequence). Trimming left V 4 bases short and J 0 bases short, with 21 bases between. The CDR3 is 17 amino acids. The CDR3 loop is CSAKDSSLAGTNYGYTF. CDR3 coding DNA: TGCAGTGCTAAGGACAGCAGCTTGGCGGGAACTAACTATGGCTACACCTTC.

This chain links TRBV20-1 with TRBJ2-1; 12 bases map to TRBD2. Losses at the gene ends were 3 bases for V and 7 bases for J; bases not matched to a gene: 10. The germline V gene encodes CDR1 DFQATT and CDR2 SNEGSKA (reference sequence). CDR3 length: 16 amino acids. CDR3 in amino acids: CSASALAGGPGNEQFF. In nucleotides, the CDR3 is TGCAGTGCTAGCGCTCTAGCGGGGGGGCCGGGGAATGAGCAGTTCTTC.

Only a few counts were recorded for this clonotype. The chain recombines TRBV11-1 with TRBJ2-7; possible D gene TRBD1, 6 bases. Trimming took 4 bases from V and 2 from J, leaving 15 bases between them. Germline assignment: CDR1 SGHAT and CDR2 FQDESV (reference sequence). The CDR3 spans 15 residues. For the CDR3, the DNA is TGTGCCAGCAGCTCCGGACAGCATTATCCCTACGAGCAGTACTTC. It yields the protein CASSSGQHYPYEQYF.

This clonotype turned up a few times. In nucleotides, the CDR3 is TGTGCCAGCAGTTACGGGCAGGACGAGCAGTACTTC. Protein product: CASSYGQDEQYF. The J gene is TRBJ2-7, the V gene TRBV6-5; no reliable D call. In germline, CDR1 is MNHEY, CDR2 SVGAGI. CDR3 size: 12 residues. The V gene lost 2 bases and the J gene lost 5 bases, with 7 bases spanning the gap.

The CDR3 is CASSSRDMGGYMGTEAFF. CDR3 in DNA: TGCGCCAGCAGCTCTCGTGATATGGGCGGGTATATGGGGACTGAAGCTTTCTTT. The chain uses TRBV5-1 and TRBJ1-1; no clear D gene. Trimming removed 3 bases at V and 5 bases at J, with 26 bases between. The CDR3 contains 18 residues. Per germline, CDR1 SGHRS and CDR2 YFSETQ.

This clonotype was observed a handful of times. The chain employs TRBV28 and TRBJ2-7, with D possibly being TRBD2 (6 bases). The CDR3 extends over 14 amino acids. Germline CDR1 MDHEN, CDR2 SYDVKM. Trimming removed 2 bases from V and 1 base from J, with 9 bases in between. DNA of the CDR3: TGTGCCAGCAGTTTAAGGAGGGATTCCTACGAGCAGTACTTC. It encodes CASSLRRDSYEQYF.

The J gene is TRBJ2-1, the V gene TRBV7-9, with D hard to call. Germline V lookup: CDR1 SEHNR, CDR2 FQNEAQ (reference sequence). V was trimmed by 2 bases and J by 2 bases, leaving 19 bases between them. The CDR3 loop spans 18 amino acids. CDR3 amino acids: CASSLSLSPGVPYNEQFF. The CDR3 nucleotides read TGTGCCAGCAGCTTAAGTTTATCGCCGGGCGTTCCCTACAATGAGCAGTTCTTC.

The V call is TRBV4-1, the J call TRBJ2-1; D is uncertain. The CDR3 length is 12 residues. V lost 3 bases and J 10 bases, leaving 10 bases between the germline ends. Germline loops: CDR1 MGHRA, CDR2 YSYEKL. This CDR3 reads CASSQAGGEQFF. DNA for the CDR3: TGCGCCAGCAGCCAGGCAGGTGGCGAGCAGTTCTTC.

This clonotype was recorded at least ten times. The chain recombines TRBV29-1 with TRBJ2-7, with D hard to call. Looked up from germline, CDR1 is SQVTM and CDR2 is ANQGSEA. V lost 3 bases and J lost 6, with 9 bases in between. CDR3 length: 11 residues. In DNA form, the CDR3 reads TGCAGCGTTGACATAGGAATCGAGCAGTACTTC. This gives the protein CSVDIGIEQYF.

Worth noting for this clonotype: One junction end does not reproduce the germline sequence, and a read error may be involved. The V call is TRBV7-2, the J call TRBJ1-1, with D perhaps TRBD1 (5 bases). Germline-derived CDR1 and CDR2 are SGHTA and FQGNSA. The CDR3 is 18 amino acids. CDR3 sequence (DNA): TGTGCCAGCCTCCGGCCCATGGCGACAGTAAGGATGAACGCTGAAGCTTTCTTT. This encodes CASLRPMATVRMNAEAFF. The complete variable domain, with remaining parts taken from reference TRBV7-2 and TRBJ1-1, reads GAGVSQSPSNKVTEKGKDVELRCDPISGHTALYWYRQSLGQGLEFLIYFQGNSAPDKSGLPSDRFSAERTGGSVSTLTIQRTQQEDSAVYLCASLRPMATVRMNAEAFFGQGTRLTVV.

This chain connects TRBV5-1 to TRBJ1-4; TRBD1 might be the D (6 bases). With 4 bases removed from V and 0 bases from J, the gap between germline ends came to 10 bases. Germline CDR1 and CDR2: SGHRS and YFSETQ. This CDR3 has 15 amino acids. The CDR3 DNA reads TGCGCCAGCAGCATAACAGGGTCAACTAATGAAAAACTGTTTTTT. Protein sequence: CASSITGSTNEKLFF.

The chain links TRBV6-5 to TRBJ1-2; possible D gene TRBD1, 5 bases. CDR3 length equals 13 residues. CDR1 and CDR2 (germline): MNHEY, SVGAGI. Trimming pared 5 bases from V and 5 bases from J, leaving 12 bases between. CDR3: CASSPGPRYGYTF. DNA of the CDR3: TGTGCCAGCAGTCCGGGGCCCAGATATGGCTACACCTTC.

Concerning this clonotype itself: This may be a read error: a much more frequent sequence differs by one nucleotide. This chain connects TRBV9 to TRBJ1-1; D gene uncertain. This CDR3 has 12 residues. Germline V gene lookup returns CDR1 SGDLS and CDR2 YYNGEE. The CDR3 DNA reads TGTGCCAGCAGCCAAGGGTTGTCTGAAGCTCTCTTT. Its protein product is CASSQGLSEALF.

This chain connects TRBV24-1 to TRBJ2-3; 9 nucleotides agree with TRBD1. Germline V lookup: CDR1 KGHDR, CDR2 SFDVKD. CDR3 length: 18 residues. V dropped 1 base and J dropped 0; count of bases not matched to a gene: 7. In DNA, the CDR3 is TGTGCCACCAGTGATTTCCCTGGGACAGGGTCTAGCACAGATACGCAGTATTTT. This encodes CATSDFPGTGSSTDTQYF.

CDR3 in DNA: TGCAGCGTAAGGACTAGCGGGGGCGGCGCAGATACGCAGTATTTT. Translated, it gives CSVRTSGGGADTQYF. V gene TRBV29-1 combines with J gene TRBJ2-3, with TRBD2 identical over 13 bases. V shed 6 bases, J shed 4 bases, and the junction held 7 bases outside the gene matches. This CDR3 region has 15 residues. Germline-derived CDR1 and CDR2 are SQVTM and ANQGSEA.

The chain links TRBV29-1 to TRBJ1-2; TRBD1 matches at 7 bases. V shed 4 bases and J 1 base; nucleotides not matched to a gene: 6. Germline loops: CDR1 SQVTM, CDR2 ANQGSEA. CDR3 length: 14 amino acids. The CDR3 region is CSVGDSILNYGYTF. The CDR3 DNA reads TGCAGCGTTGGGGACAGCATACTTAACTATGGCTACACCTTC.